The source of this TCR beta chain is a study of Graves' ophthalmopathy and Graves' hyperthyroidism. As for the study in general: Stable hyperthyroidism referred to disease that showed no ophthalmopathy within 18 months of follow-up.

Amplification of TCR beta CDR3 regions used RNA transcripts. Investigators did first-round RT-PCR with HTBI primers, then second-round multiplex PCR. A single record per CDR3 protein comes from TCRdb applying MiXCR to the multiplex PCR reads. The sample lists 1 million to 1.3 million distinct CDR3 sequences, 36% seen once, with roughly 11% in the top ten. Many counts were recorded for this clonotype. Trimming stripped 5 bases from V and 3 bases from J, with 10 bases between. The CDR3 is 13 residues long. Looked up from germline, CDR1 is DFQATT and CDR2 is SNEGSKA (reference sequence). The sequence was obtained from an adult man with Graves' hyperthyroidism. The sequenced sample consisted of peripheral blood or thyroid tissue (not recorded which). The chain joins TRBV20-1 to TRBJ2-2; possibly TRBD1 or TRBD2 for D (5 bases each). The CDR3 sequence is CSAPGRDTGELFF. For the CDR3, the DNA is TGCAGTGCTCCGGGGCGGGACACCGGGGAGCTGTTTTTT.